This T cell receptor beta chain was retrieved from a study of blood T cell repertoires in COVID-19. Study summary: Acute and convalescent COVID-19 specimens originated in the United States, Italy and Spain. Nucleic acid was either cDNA or gDNA, and it came from T cells, B-cell-depleted T cells, or PBMCs.

Patients at the Seattle site were enrolled during active infection and followed longitudinally. V lost 6 bases and J 2 bases, leaving 11 bases between the germline ends. The germline V gene has CDR1 MNHEY and CDR2 SVGEGT. CDR3 length: 13 amino acids. In the authors' workflow: Reference gene primer amplification gave estimated nucleated cell counts. Libraries were prepared by immunoSEQ multiplex PCR; TCRdb keeps only in-frame clonotypes and omits some of them. The D gene and trimming were derived from the DNA, and the V and J assignments and clone size from that table. The table lists 300,000 to 400,000 clones, about 90% of them singletons.

The chain carries TRBV6-2 or TRBV6-3 and TRBJ2-7; D perhaps matches TRBD1 (5 bases). The sequence was obtained from a woman aged 30 to 39 with COVID-19, enrolled during active disease. The sample consisted of peripheral blood. The CDR3: CASSQTVTYEQYF. In nucleotides, the CDR3 is TGTGCCAGCAGCCAGACAGTAACCTACGAGCAGTACTTC.